This T cell receptor beta chain stems from a study of cytomegalovirus exposure and HLA in healthy donors. About the research overall: Among 150 million to 200 million T cells, an earlier analysis found 90 million to 130 million unique TCR beta sequences. Genetic ancestry analysis placed around four fifths of the approximately 390 donors that were genotyped in the Caucasian-associated cluster.

Germline V gene sequence: CDR1 LGHNA, CDR2 YSLEER. The V end was cut by 0 bases, the J end by 2 bases, with 9 bases between. The CDR3 runs 15 residues. It was with 60 Vbeta and 13 Jbeta primers that the PCR ran. Generated by immunoSEQ multiplex PCR, the TCRdb table keeps only in-frame clones and is missing some. The profile covers fewer than 120,000 clones, with around 80% appearing a single time and 13% taken by the ten largest. Worth noting for this clone: Antigen specificity is unknown.

General study findings and limits: Confirmation was obtained in vitro that three CMV-associated chains are specific for CMV antigens.

The sample was PBMCs. This TCR derives from a man aged 25-45 years in good health and CMV-seropositive. V usage is TRBV4-3 and J usage is TRBJ2-3; tentatively, D is TRBD2 (5 bases). This chain's CDR3 is CASSQEAGLTDTQYF. CDR3 nucleotide sequence: TGCGCCAGCAGCCAAGAGGCCGGACTCACAGATACGCAGTATTTT.